The 10 T cell receptor beta chains below were found in one sample sequenced in a study of T-cell memory formation after mild COVID-19. Each CDR3 protein is one row after TCRdb ran MiXCR on the 5' RACE reads. The data contain around 320,000 distinct CDR3 sequences, roughly 21% of them singletons. The sequenced sample consisted of PBMCs or a T cell subset sorted from them (not recorded which). These receptors originate from a man younger than 30 who had mild COVID-19 (a few samples of this study predate the infection). Cell type and time point are not known.

This clonotype was counted a few times. The V and J genes are TRBV5-1 and TRBJ2-7, with TRBD1 identical over 8 bases. The CDR3 loop spans 15 amino acids. The J segment lost 0 bases and the V segment lost 3 bases, leaving 5 bases of the junction unmatched. Per germline, CDR1 SGHRS and CDR2 YFSETQ. The CDR3 region has the DNA TGCGCCAGCAGCTCGGGACAGGCTAACTCCTACGAGCAGTACGTC. Amino acid sequence: CASSSGQANSYEQYV.

The chain carries TRBV5-1 and TRBJ1-4; D not certain. The CDR3 length is 13 residues. Trimming shortened V by 0 bases and J by 7 bases, and 7 bases separated the two germline ends. Germline V CDR1 and CDR2: SGHRS, YFSETQ. CDR3: CASSLAVGEKLFF. CDR3 in DNA: TGCGCCAGCAGCTTGGCTGTGGGTGAAAAACTGTTTTTT.

V usage is TRBV20-1 and J usage is TRBJ1-5; D unclear. CDR3 length equals 16 residues. From germline, CDR1 is DFQATT and CDR2 SNEGSKA (reference sequence). With 3 bases removed from V and 0 bases from J, the gap between germline ends came to 15 bases. The CDR3 sequence is CSARGQDFYSNQPQHF. The CDR3, as DNA: TGCAGTGCTAGGGGCCAGGACTTTTATAGCAATCAGCCCCAGCATTTT.

The chain recombines TRBV5-1 with TRBJ1-1; TRBD1 aligns across 9 bases. The CDR3 totals 16 residues. V shed 5 bases and J 6 bases; nucleotides not matched to a gene: 14. CDR1 and CDR2 (germline): SGHRS, YFSETQ. CDR3: CASRVTGTGSTPEAFF. The CDR3 DNA reads TGCGCCAGCAGGGTTACCGGGACAGGGAGTACGCCTGAAGCTTTCTTT. Using reference TRBV5-1 and TRBJ1-1 for the parts outside the CDR3, the full variable domain is KAGVTQTPRYLIKTRGQQVTLSCSPISGHRSVSWYQQTPGQGLQFLFEYFSETQRNKGNFPGRFSGRQFSNSRSEMNVSTLELGDSALYLCASRVTGTGSTPEAFFGQGTRLTVV.

The chain links TRBV6-5 to TRBJ1-1; tentative D call: TRBD1 (6 bases). This CDR3 is built from 14 residues. Trimming took 3 bases from V and 0 from J, leaving 8 bases between them. Germline CDR1 reads MNHEY; CDR2 reads SVGAGI. DNA of the CDR3: TGTGCCAGCAGTTATAGGGGGGTGAACACTGAAGCTTTCTTT. Encoded protein: CASSYRGVNTEAFF.

This clonotype was counted many times. This sequence joins TRBV7-8 and TRBJ1-5; D is undetermined. There are 16 residues in the CDR3. Germline CDR1 and CDR2: SGHVS and FQNEAQ. Trimming stripped 8 bases from V and 5 bases from J, with 22 bases between. The CDR3 DNA follows: TGTGCCAGCGGGTTGGGAAATGGGCTCATAGATCAGCCCCAGCATTTT. Its protein is CASGLGNGLIDQPQHF.

This clonotype was detected a few times. V and J are TRBV5-6 and TRBJ1-1, with 9 bases lining up with TRBD1. Trimming took 0 bases from V and 5 from J; bases not matched to a gene: 5. The CDR3 extends over 15 amino acids. Looked up from germline, CDR1 is SGHDT and CDR2 is YYEEEE. Here the CDR3 DNA reads TGTGCCAGCAGCTTGGGGAGACAGGGGGGGACTGAAGCTTTCTTT. Encoded protein: CASSLGRQGGTEAFF.

This chain connects TRBV10-3 to TRBJ2-7; 9 bases align to TRBD1. Germline CDR1 and CDR2: ENHRY and SYGVKD. V gave up 4 bases and J gave up 7 bases; unmatched junction bases: 8. The CDR3 has 14 amino acids. The CDR3 reads CAISGGTGSNEQYF. The CDR3 DNA follows: TGTGCCATCAGTGGAGGGACAGGGTCGAATGAGCAGTACTTC.

In its sample, this clonotype was seen a few times. The J gene is TRBJ2-3, the V gene TRBV6-5; 9 bases match TRBD2. V lost 2 bases to trimming and J lost 4 bases; unmatched junction nucleotides: 4. Germline-derived CDR1 and CDR2 are MNHEY and SVGAGI. The CDR3 length is 15 residues. CDR3 DNA sequence: TGTGCCAGCAGTTACGGGGCGGGGGGGGCAGATACGCAGTATTTT. Translation: CASSYGAGGADTQYF.

The rearrangement uses TRBV6-5 and TRBJ1-4, with unresolved D. CDR1 is MNHEY and CDR2 is SVGAGI in the germline V gene. V was cut by 5 bases and J by 8 bases, with 18 bases left in between. The CDR3 length is 15 residues. Written as DNA, the CDR3 is TGTGCCAGCAGTGCCAGTGGAGGGATGTTCGAAAAACTGTTTTTT. Protein: CASSASGGMFEKLFF.